Only a few counts were recorded for the clone carrying this TCR beta chain. Its antigen is still unknown. The sample is drawn from a study of cytomegalovirus exposure and HLA in healthy donors. Germline V gene sequence: CDR1 SNHLY, CDR2 FYNNEI. The CDR3 is 14 residues long. J was trimmed by 10 bases and V by 6 bases; bases with no gene match: 8. Study observations and caveats: Generally TCR sequences proved uncommon, though certain public TCRs appeared in numerous donors.

Using immunoSEQ multiplex PCR, the repertoire was profiled, and TCRdb retains in-frame clones only, with some absent. This table has about 160,000 clones, approximately 86% appearing once. Source material: PBMCs. This chain connects TRBV2 to TRBJ1-6; 8 bases line up with TRBD1. This clonotype originated in a man between 25 and 39 years old in good health and CMV-seropositive. In DNA form, the CDR3 reads TGTGCCAGCAGCCTTGGGACAGGTTCCTCACCCCTCCACTTT. Its translation is CASSLGTGSSPLHF. The variable domain in full, with the rest retrieved from reference TRBV2 and TRBJ1-6, is EPEVTQTPSHQVTQMGQEVILRCVPISNHLYFYWYRQILGQKVEFLVSFYNNEISEKSEIFDDQFSVERPDGSNFTLKIRSTKLEDSAMYFCASSLGTGSSPLHFGNGTRLTVT.